The 27 T cell receptor beta chains presented below share a single source sample, sequenced in a study of memory CD4+ T cells and cytomegalovirus serostatus. Sequenced by immunoSEQ multiplex PCR; TCRdb stores in-frame clones only, minus some. The sample comprises over 35,000 clones, just under 80% of which are singletons, and 0.75% to 1% rests with the top ten. Single viable CD3+CD4+CD8-CD45RO+ cells were sorted as the memory CD4+ T cells. Sequences were obtained from memory CD4+ T cells from blood. These receptors came from an adult in good health and CMV-seronegative.

The chain has TRBV4-1 and TRBJ1-4; D not certain. Germline loops: CDR1 MGHRA, CDR2 YSYEKL. Trimming stripped 0 bases from V and 0 bases from J, with 11 bases between. This CDR3 spans 17 amino acids. The CDR3 nucleotides are TGCGCCAGCAGCCAAGACGGCCGCAGTGCAACTAATGAAAAACTGTTTTTT. Its translation is CASSQDGRSATNEKLFF.

The V call is TRBV28, the J call TRBJ1-5; D gene ambiguous. The V gene lost 7 bases and the J gene lost 4 bases, with 17 bases spanning the gap. CDR1 and CDR2 from the germline V gene are MDHEN and SYDVKM. The CDR3 sequence is 15 residues long. The CDR3 reads CASIMAGSTNQPQHF. CDR3 DNA sequence: TGTGCCAGCATCATGGCAGGCTCGACTAATCAGCCCCAGCATTTT.

V and J are TRBV7-2 and TRBJ1-4; D gene unclear. Trimming took off 1 base at V and 8 bases at J, with 8 bases between the two ends. The CDR3 has 13 amino acids. Germline V lookup: CDR1 SGHTA, CDR2 FQGNSA. The CDR3 is CASSLDWTEKLFF. The CDR3 DNA follows: TGTGCCAGCAGCTTAGACTGGACGGAAAAACTGTTTTTT.

The chain has TRBV27 and TRBJ1-1, with D possibly TRBD1 on 6 matching bases. The CDR3 length is 14 residues. V lost 7 bases, J lost 0 bases, and 12 bases lay in between. Germline CDR1 reads MNHEY; CDR2 reads SMNVEV (reference sequence). The CDR3 nucleotides read TGTGCCAGCAAGGTGGGGGCCCTGAACACTGAAGCTTTCTTT. Its protein product is CASKVGALNTEAFF.

V usage is TRBV6-5 and J usage is TRBJ2-1, with D tentatively TRBD2 (5 bases). The CDR3 runs 13 residues. In germline, CDR1 is MNHEY, CDR2 SVGAGI. Trimming took off 6 bases at V and 6 bases at J, with 12 bases between the two ends. The DNA of the CDR3 is TGTGCCAGCAGCCTTACTAGTCGCAATGAGCAGTTCTTC. Protein: CASSLTSRNEQFF.

The V gene is TRBV7-9, the J gene TRBJ1-5, with D hard to call. V gave up 2 bases and J gave up 3 bases, with 17 bases separating them. The CDR3 extends over 17 amino acids. CDR1 and CDR2 from the germline V gene are SEHNR and FQNEAQ (reference sequence). The CDR3 nucleotides read TGTGCCAGCAGCTTATATGGGAGTGGGCAGCTCAATCAGCCCCAGCATTTT. Encoded protein: CASSLYGSGQLNQPQHF.

This clone was observed a single time. The chain couples TRBV7-2 to TRBJ2-1; TRBD2 is a possible D gene (5 bases). V was clipped by 4 bases and J by 5 bases, with 12 bases between them. The CDR3 consists of 14 residues. Germline V lookup: CDR1 SGHTA, CDR2 FQGNSA. In nucleotides, the CDR3 is TGTGCCAGCAGCTCCGGGGTTAGTCACAATGAGCAGTTCTTC. Translated, it gives CASSSGVSHNEQFF.

The rearrangement links TRBV4-3 to TRBJ2-1; 11 positions match TRBD2. The CDR3 contains 15 residues. Germline CDR1 LGHNA, CDR2 YSLEER. The junction had 5 bases not matched to a gene; V was cut back by 6 bases and J by 4 bases. CDR3 sequence: CASSFRLAGYNEQFF. The CDR3 DNA sequence: TGCGCCAGCAGTTTCCGACTAGCGGGGTACAATGAGCAGTTCTTC.

The V and J genes are TRBV2 and TRBJ1-1; D unresolved. Trimming pared 4 bases from V and 8 bases from J, leaving 14 bases between. Germline V lookup: CDR1 SNHLY, CDR2 FYNNEI. This CDR3 contains 13 residues. The CDR3 nucleotides read TGTGCCAGCAGTGCCTCACCAGACTCCGAAGCTTTCTTT. This codes for CASSASPDSEAFF.

The rearrangement links TRBV18 to TRBJ1-3; no firm D call. Germline V gives CDR1 KGHSH, CDR2 LQKENI. CDR3 length equals 12 residues. V was cut by 0 bases and J by 4 bases, with 1 base left in between. The CDR3 loop reads CASSPPGNTIYF. For the CDR3, the DNA is TGTGCCAGCTCACCACCGGGAAACACCATATATTTT.

The rearrangement links TRBV4-2 to TRBJ2-2; tentatively, D is TRBD2 (7 bases). The CDR3 sequence is 16 residues long. CDR1 is LGHNA, CDR2 YNFKEQ, per germline. Trimming removed 1 base from V and 4 bases from J, with 13 bases in between. The CDR3: CASSQGGGGFTGELFF. DNA of the CDR3: TGTGCCAGCAGCCAAGGGGGCGGGGGCTTCACCGGGGAGCTGTTTTTT.

The J gene is TRBJ2-1, the V gene TRBV12-5; a possible D gene is TRBD1 (6 bases). The germline V gene encodes CDR1 LGHNT and CDR2 FRNRAP. The CDR3 is 12 amino acids. V was clipped by 2 bases and J by 9 bases, with 8 bases between them. DNA for the CDR3: TGTGCTAGTGGTTTGAACAGGGCTGAGCAGTTCTTC. Protein product: CASGLNRAEQFF.

This chain connects TRBV30 to TRBJ2-7, with TRBD1 identical over 7 bases. CDR3 size: 13 residues. V lost 3 bases and J lost 3; bases outside the gene matches: 5. Looked up from germline, CDR1 is GTSNPN and CDR2 is SVGIG (reference sequence). Here the CDR3 reads CAWRDRRFYEQYF. CDR3 sequence (DNA): TGTGCCTGGAGGGACAGGAGGTTCTACGAGCAGTACTTC.

This sequence joins TRBV28 and TRBJ1-1; 9 bases are a match to TRBD1. This CDR3 spans 19 amino acids. V trimming: 7 bases; J trimming: 0 bases; junction bases outside the gene matches: 18. CDR1 and CDR2 (germline): MDHEN, SYDVKM. This CDR3 is CASTPRTGVPPYMNTEAFF. For the CDR3, the DNA is TGTGCCAGCACCCCCCGGACAGGGGTCCCGCCCTATATGAACACTGAAGCTTTCTTT. Variable domain in full (rest from reference TRBV28 and TRBJ1-1): DVKVTQSSRYLVKRTGEKVFLECVQDMDHENMFWYRQDPGLGLRLIYFSYDVKMKEKGDIPEGYSVSREKKERFSLILESASTNQTSMYLCASTPRTGVPPYMNTEAFFGQGTRLTVV.

The rearrangement links TRBV15 to TRBJ1-2; no reliable D call. The germline V gene encodes CDR1 LNHNV and CDR2 YYDKDF (reference sequence). V lost 0 bases and J 3 bases, leaving 14 bases between the germline ends. The CDR3 runs to 16 residues. CDR3 coding DNA: TGTGCCACCAGCAGAGACAGGTCCCAGTCCTACTATGGCTACACCTTC. Its translation is CATSRDRSQSYYGYTF.

The chain recombines TRBV6-6 with TRBJ1-2; TRBD1 matches at 8 bases. After removal of 4 bases from V and 6 bases from J, the junction contained 13 bases not matched to a gene. From germline, CDR1 is MNHNY and CDR2 SVGAGI (reference sequence). The CDR3 extends over 16 amino acids. The CDR3: CASSSRTGRGGDGYTF. In nucleotides, the CDR3 is TGTGCCAGCAGTTCTAGGACAGGGCGGGGGGGCGATGGCTACACCTTC.

The rearrangement joins TRBV5-6 to TRBJ1-2; perhaps TRBD1 as D (5 bases). Germline loops: CDR1 SGHDT, CDR2 YYEEEE. V lost 7 bases, J lost 8 bases, and 15 bases lay in between. The CDR3 is 12 amino acids. Here the CDR3 reads CASGSTAEGYTF. The CDR3 DNA sequence: TGTGCCAGCGGCTCGACAGCTGAGGGCTACACCTTC. The full variable domain, completed using reference TRBV5-6 and TRBJ1-2, is DAGVTQSPTHLIKTRGQQVTLRCSPKSGHDTVSWYQQALGQGPQFIFQYYEEEERQRGNFPDRFSGHQFPNYSSELNVNALLLGDSALYLCASGSTAEGYTFGSGTRLTVV.

This clone was recorded a few times. The chain carries TRBV11-3 and TRBJ1-6; D unresolved. The length of the CDR3 is 13 residues. Germline loops: CDR1 SGHNT, CDR2 YENEEA. Trimming took off 3 bases at V and 6 bases at J, with 6 bases between the two ends. Here the CDR3 DNA reads TGTGCCAGCAGCTTGGTAACTAATTCACCCCTCCACTTT. It encodes CASSLVTNSPLHF.

This clone has just a few counts. V and J are TRBV5-1 and TRBJ1-1; D uncertain. The length of the CDR3 is 16 residues. The germline CDR1 and CDR2 sequences are SGHRS and YFSETQ. Trimming shortened V by 0 bases and J by 1 base, and 13 bases separated the two germline ends. The CDR3 sequence is CASSLADGVSNTEAFF. The CDR3 DNA is TGCGCCAGCAGCTTGGCCGATGGGGTCTCGAACACTGAAGCTTTCTTT.

This sequence joins TRBV6-4 and TRBJ1-2; 8 positions match TRBD1. This CDR3 spans 14 amino acids. Germline V gene lookup returns CDR1 MRHNA and CDR2 SNTAGT. The junction had 11 bases not matched to a gene; V was cut back by 7 bases and J by 7 bases. The CDR3 is CASNTSGQGPGYTF. CDR3 bases: TGTGCCAGCAACACTTCAGGACAGGGTCCTGGCTACACCTTC.

DNA of the CDR3: TGTGCCAGCAGCCAGGGGTTTTCCTTTGATGGCTACACCTTC. Translating it yields CASSQGFSFDGYTF. This rearrangement joins TRBV5-6 to TRBJ1-2; D may be TRBD1 (6 bases). Trimming took off 4 bases at V and 6 bases at J, with 16 bases between the two ends. The CDR3 totals 14 residues. In germline, CDR1 is SGHDT, CDR2 YYEEEE.

The V call is TRBV19, the J call TRBJ1-1; 7 nucleotides match TRBD1. The CDR3 is 13 amino acids. Germline V gene data show CDR1 as LNHDA and CDR2 as SQIVND (reference sequence). The ends lost 9 bases at V and 0 bases at J; junction bases unmatched: 4. The CDR3 DNA sequence: TGTGCCAGCCGGGACAGCTTGAACACTGAAGCTTTCTTT. It encodes CASRDSLNTEAFF.

The rearrangement uses TRBV6-6 and TRBJ2-6, with a weak D call TRBD2 (5 bases). From germline, CDR1 is MNHNY and CDR2 SVGAGI (reference sequence). CDR3 size: 15 residues. V was clipped by 7 bases and J by 0 bases, with 10 bases between them. CDR3 loop: CASTRGNSGANVLTF. The CDR3 DNA reads as TGTGCCAGCACCCGAGGGAACTCTGGGGCCAACGTCCTGACTTTC.

This clone has a single count. V and J are TRBV19 and TRBJ2-3, with D possibly being TRBD2 (6 bases). V lost 6 bases to trimming and J lost 2 bases, with 9 bases between them. Germline-derived CDR1 and CDR2 are LNHDA and SQIVND (reference sequence). The CDR3 has 13 residues. In DNA form, the CDR3 reads TGTGCCAGTAGGGGGACTGACACAGATACGCAGTATTTT. It codes for CASRGTDTDTQYF.

The V gene is TRBV19, the J gene TRBJ1-5; weak D call: TRBD1 (5 bases). V was pared by 3 bases and J by 6 bases, with 15 bases between. This CDR3 is built from 15 residues. The germline CDR1 and CDR2 sequences are LNHDA and SQIVND (reference sequence). The CDR3 sequence: CASSIGRAGGQPQHF. The CDR3 DNA reads TGTGCCAGTAGTATTGGCAGGGCTGGGGGTCAGCCCCAGCATTTT.

The V and J genes are TRBV20-1 and TRBJ1-1; D remains ambiguous. CDR1 is DFQATT and CDR2 is SNEGSKA in the germline V gene (reference sequence). The CDR3 covers 11 residues. Trimming pared 6 bases from V and 6 bases from J, leaving 11 bases between. CDR3 coding DNA: TGCAGTGCCCCCTCCGGGGCTGAAGCTTTCTTT. Amino acid sequence: CSAPSGAEAFF.

The chain's CDR3 is CSAWDGGYTF. The DNA of the CDR3 is TGCAGTGCTTGGGACGGCGGCTACACCTTC. This chain connects TRBV20-1 to TRBJ1-2; D is possibly TRBD1 (5 bases). Germline V CDR1 and CDR2: DFQATT, SNEGSKA (reference sequence). V was pared by 5 bases and J by 8 bases, with 9 bases between. This CDR3 has 10 residues.